These T cell receptor beta chains were read from a single sample in a study of patients and donors after allogeneic stem cell transplantation. In TCRdb, the RT-PCR reads were re-called with MiXCR into one record per CDR3 protein. The sample yields about 160,000 distinct CDR3 sequences, more than 20% seen once. The sequenced material came from blood, either unsorted or a sorted T cell fraction (not recorded which). The receptors were sampled from a human donor who was either an allogeneic HSCT recipient or a stem cell or donor lymphocyte infusion donor (not recorded which). It is not recorded whose cells these are; they may come from a transplant donor. CDR3s include the opening cysteine and the closing phenylalanine or tryptophan. The D gene is left open where the match is weak. The size of a clone is reported for some rows only, either as once, few or many, or as a class for expanded clones.

v_call: TRBV4-1; d_call: NA; j_call: TRBJ2-4; clone_size: few; cdr3_nt: TGCGCCAGCAGCCAATCTGGAGGTAGAATTGGCATTCAGTACTTC; cdr3_aa: CASSQSGGRIGIQYF
v_call: TRBV20-1; d_call: NA; j_call: TRBJ2-2; clone_size: NA; cdr3_nt: TGCAGTGCGCGCCGGGCCGGGGAGCTGTTTTTT; cdr3_aa: CSARRAGELFF
v_call: TRBV7-9; d_call: NA; j_call: TRBJ2-2; clone_size: NA; cdr3_nt: TGTGCCAGCAGCTTGGGCGGGCTCACCGGGGAGCTGTTTTTT; cdr3_aa: CASSLGGLTGELFF
v_call: TRBV27; d_call: NA; j_call: TRBJ1-5; clone_size: many; cdr3_nt: TGTGCCAGCAGTTTTCAACAGGGTGGTCAGCCCCAGCATTTT; cdr3_aa: CASSFQQGGQPQHF
v_call: TRBV7-3; d_call: NA; j_call: TRBJ2-3; clone_size: few; cdr3_nt: TGTGCCAGCAGCTTAAAGGGGGGGCGCGATACGCAGTATTTT; cdr3_aa: CASSLKGGRDTQYF
v_call: TRBV11-2; d_call: NA; j_call: TRBJ1-1; clone_size: NA; cdr3_nt: TGTGCCAGCAGCTTAAACTCAGGAACGATGAACACTGAAGCTTTCTTT; cdr3_aa: CASSLNSGTMNTEAFF
v_call: TRBV5-1; d_call: NA; j_call: TRBJ2-1; clone_size: NA; cdr3_nt: TGCGCCAGCAGCTTGGGGCGGGAAGGCAATGAGCAGTTCTTC; cdr3_aa: CASSLGREGNEQFF
v_call: TRBV12-3/TRBV12-4; d_call: NA; j_call: TRBJ1-1; clone_size: many; cdr3_nt: TGTGCCAGCAGCGGACAGTTGAACACTGAAGCTTTCTTT; cdr3_aa: CASSGQLNTEAFF
v_call: TRBV4-1; d_call: NA; j_call: TRBJ2-5; clone_size: few; cdr3_nt: TGCGCCAGCAGCCCCCCAGGCGGAACGGAGACCCAGTACTTC; cdr3_aa: CASSPPGGTETQYF
v_call: TRBV4-1; d_call: NA; j_call: TRBJ2-7; clone_size: NA; cdr3_nt: TGCGCCAGCAGCCAAAGGGAGGGGGACGAGCAGTACTTC; cdr3_aa: CASSQREGDEQYF
v_call: TRBV12-3/TRBV12-4; d_call: NA; j_call: TRBJ2-2; clone_size: NA; cdr3_nt: TGTGCCAGCAGCAAACCGGGAAAGCTGTTTTTT; cdr3_aa: CASSKPGKLFF
v_call: TRBV9; d_call: NA; j_call: TRBJ1-3; clone_size: few; cdr3_nt: TGTGCCAGCAGCCCCTACCCCCCATCTGGAAACACCATATATTTT; cdr3_aa: CASSPYPPSGNTIYF
v_call: TRBV7-9; d_call: NA; j_call: TRBJ2-7; clone_size: NA; cdr3_nt: TGTGCCAGCAGCTTAGCGCAAGGAACCGAGCAGTACTTC; cdr3_aa: CASSLAQGTEQYF
v_call: TRBV30; d_call: NA; j_call: TRBJ2-2; clone_size: few; cdr3_nt: TGTGCCTGGATAGAGGGCGGCACCGGGGAGCTGTTTTTT; cdr3_aa: CAWIEGGTGELFF
v_call: TRBV18; d_call: TRBD1; j_call: TRBJ1-5; clone_size: NA; cdr3_nt: TGTGCCAGCTCCATTACAGGGGGCTCCAATCAGCCCCAGCATTTT; cdr3_aa: CASSITGGSNQPQHF
v_call: TRBV20-1; d_call: TRBD1; j_call: TRBJ1-4; clone_size: NA; cdr3_nt: TGCAGTGCTAGAGATGTAGGGGGCATTGATGAAAAACTGTTTTTT; cdr3_aa: CSARDVGGIDEKLFF
v_call: TRBV20-1; d_call: TRBD1; j_call: TRBJ1-4; clone_size: many; cdr3_nt: TGCAGTGCTAGGAGGACAGGGTTTGGAGAAAAACTGTTTTTT; cdr3_aa: CSARRTGFGEKLFF
v_call: TRBV20-1; d_call: NA; j_call: TRBJ2-7; clone_size: NA; cdr3_nt: TGCAGTGCTAGAAACTCAGGGAGCTACGAGCAGTACTTC; cdr3_aa: CSARNSGSYEQYF
v_call: TRBV12-3/TRBV12-4; d_call: TRBD1; j_call: TRBJ2-2; clone_size: NA; cdr3_nt: TGTGCCAGCAGTAAGACAGGGACCGGGGAGCTGTTTTTT; cdr3_aa: CASSKTGTGELFF
v_call: TRBV5-1; d_call: NA; j_call: TRBJ1-2; clone_size: NA; cdr3_nt: TGCGCCAGCAGCTTGTCGGGACACACCACCGATAACTATGGCTACACCTTC; cdr3_aa: CASSLSGHTTDNYGYTF
v_call: TRBV15; d_call: TRBD1; j_call: TRBJ1-5; clone_size: few; cdr3_nt: TGTGCCACCAGCAGAGACCGTCCGGACAGGGTGCAGCCCCAGCATTTT; cdr3_aa: CATSRDRPDRVQPQHF
v_call: TRBV20-1; d_call: NA; j_call: TRBJ1-2; clone_size: many; cdr3_nt: TGCAGTGCTCAAGCGGTTGACGGGACCTATGGCTACACCTTC; cdr3_aa: CSAQAVDGTYGYTF
v_call: TRBV12-3/TRBV12-4; d_call: NA; j_call: TRBJ2-7; clone_size: NA; cdr3_nt: TGTGCCAGCAGTTTAGCGCGGTATTTACTCGACGAGCAGTACTTC; cdr3_aa: CASSLARYLLDEQYF
v_call: TRBV7-2; d_call: NA; j_call: TRBJ2-1; clone_size: NA; cdr3_nt: TGTGCCAGCAGTCGACAGACGCCCGAGCAGTTCTTC; cdr3_aa: CASSRQTPEQFF
v_call: TRBV12-3/TRBV12-4; d_call: TRBD1; j_call: TRBJ2-7; clone_size: once; cdr3_nt: TGTGCCAGCAGGGGGACAGCTAGCTCCTACGAGCAGTACTTC; cdr3_aa: CASRGTASSYEQYF
v_call: TRBV7-2; d_call: NA; j_call: TRBJ2-3; clone_size: NA; cdr3_nt: TGTGCCAGCAGCTTCTCGGGACGTCTCCTCGCAGATACGCAGTATTTT; cdr3_aa: CASSFSGRLLADTQYF
v_call: TRBV15; d_call: NA; j_call: TRBJ1-5; clone_size: few; cdr3_nt: TGTGCCACCAAAGGGCGAGTGGATCAGCCCCAGCATTTT; cdr3_aa: CATKGRVDQPQHF
v_call: TRBV20-1; d_call: NA; j_call: TRBJ1-2; clone_size: NA; cdr3_nt: TGCAGTGCTATACTCGCTTTAGCTAACTATGGCTACACCTTC; cdr3_aa: CSAILALANYGYTF
v_call: TRBV5-1; d_call: TRBD2; j_call: TRBJ2-3; clone_size: NA; cdr3_nt: TGCGCCAGCAGCTTGTACCGTGCGGGAGACCTGTATTTT; cdr3_aa: CASSLYRAGDLYF
v_call: TRBV18; d_call: NA; j_call: TRBJ1-4; clone_size: NA; cdr3_nt: TGTGCCAGCTCACCAGGCGGGACACTTAATGAACAACTGTTTTTT; cdr3_aa: CASSPGGTLNEQLFF
v_call: TRBV6-6; d_call: NA; j_call: TRBJ1-5; clone_size: few; cdr3_nt: TGTGCCAGCAGTCGTGGACCCCAGGCGAATCAGCCCCAGCATTTT; cdr3_aa: CASSRGPQANQPQHF
v_call: TRBV5-1; d_call: TRBD2; j_call: TRBJ2-3; clone_size: NA; cdr3_nt: TGCGCCAGCAGCTTTCCGCCGATGTGGAGCGGGAGCGATAGTGATACGCAGTATTTT; cdr3_aa: CASSFPPMWSGSDSDTQYF
v_call: TRBV5-6; d_call: TRBD1; j_call: TRBJ2-4; clone_size: NA; cdr3_nt: TGTGCCAGCAGCCGGACAGGGTGGGCCAAAAACATTCAGTACTTC; cdr3_aa: CASSRTGWAKNIQYF
v_call: TRBV7-8; d_call: NA; j_call: TRBJ1-5; clone_size: few; cdr3_nt: TGTGCCAGCAGCCCGGGCCGGTGGAGCAATCAGCCCCAGCATTTT; cdr3_aa: CASSPGRWSNQPQHF
v_call: TRBV6-5; d_call: NA; j_call: TRBJ2-1; clone_size: few; cdr3_nt: TGTGCCAGCAGTTCACAGGGCTACAATGAGCAGTTCTTC; cdr3_aa: CASSSQGYNEQFF
v_call: TRBV14; d_call: NA; j_call: TRBJ2-3; clone_size: few; cdr3_nt: TGTGCCAGCAGCCAGAGGACCTTTGGCACAGATACGCAGTATTTT; cdr3_aa: CASSQRTFGTDTQYF
v_call: TRBV4-1; d_call: TRBD1; j_call: TRBJ1-5; clone_size: many; cdr3_nt: TGCGCCAGCAGCCCTGGACAGGGCCGGAACAATCAGCCCCAGCATTTT; cdr3_aa: CASSPGQGRNNQPQHF
v_call: TRBV7-2; d_call: NA; j_call: TRBJ2-2; clone_size: few; cdr3_nt: TGTGCCAGCAGCACGCGACAGTCCTTGAACACCGGGGAGCTGTTTTTT; cdr3_aa: CASSTRQSLNTGELFF
v_call: TRBV3-1; d_call: NA; j_call: TRBJ2-1; clone_size: NA; cdr3_nt: TGTGCCAGCGGTGTGGAGGGGGAATTCAATGAGCAGTTCTTC; cdr3_aa: CASGVEGEFNEQFF
v_call: TRBV7-2; d_call: NA; j_call: TRBJ1-3; clone_size: few; cdr3_nt: TGTGCCAGCAGCCACGCGCTAGGGGGCTCTGGAAACACCATATATTTT; cdr3_aa: CASSHALGGSGNTIYF
v_call: TRBV29-1; d_call: TRBD1; j_call: TRBJ1-4; clone_size: many; cdr3_nt: TGCAGCGTTGAAGATCACAGGGGGAATGAAAAACTGTTTTTT; cdr3_aa: CSVEDHRGNEKLFF